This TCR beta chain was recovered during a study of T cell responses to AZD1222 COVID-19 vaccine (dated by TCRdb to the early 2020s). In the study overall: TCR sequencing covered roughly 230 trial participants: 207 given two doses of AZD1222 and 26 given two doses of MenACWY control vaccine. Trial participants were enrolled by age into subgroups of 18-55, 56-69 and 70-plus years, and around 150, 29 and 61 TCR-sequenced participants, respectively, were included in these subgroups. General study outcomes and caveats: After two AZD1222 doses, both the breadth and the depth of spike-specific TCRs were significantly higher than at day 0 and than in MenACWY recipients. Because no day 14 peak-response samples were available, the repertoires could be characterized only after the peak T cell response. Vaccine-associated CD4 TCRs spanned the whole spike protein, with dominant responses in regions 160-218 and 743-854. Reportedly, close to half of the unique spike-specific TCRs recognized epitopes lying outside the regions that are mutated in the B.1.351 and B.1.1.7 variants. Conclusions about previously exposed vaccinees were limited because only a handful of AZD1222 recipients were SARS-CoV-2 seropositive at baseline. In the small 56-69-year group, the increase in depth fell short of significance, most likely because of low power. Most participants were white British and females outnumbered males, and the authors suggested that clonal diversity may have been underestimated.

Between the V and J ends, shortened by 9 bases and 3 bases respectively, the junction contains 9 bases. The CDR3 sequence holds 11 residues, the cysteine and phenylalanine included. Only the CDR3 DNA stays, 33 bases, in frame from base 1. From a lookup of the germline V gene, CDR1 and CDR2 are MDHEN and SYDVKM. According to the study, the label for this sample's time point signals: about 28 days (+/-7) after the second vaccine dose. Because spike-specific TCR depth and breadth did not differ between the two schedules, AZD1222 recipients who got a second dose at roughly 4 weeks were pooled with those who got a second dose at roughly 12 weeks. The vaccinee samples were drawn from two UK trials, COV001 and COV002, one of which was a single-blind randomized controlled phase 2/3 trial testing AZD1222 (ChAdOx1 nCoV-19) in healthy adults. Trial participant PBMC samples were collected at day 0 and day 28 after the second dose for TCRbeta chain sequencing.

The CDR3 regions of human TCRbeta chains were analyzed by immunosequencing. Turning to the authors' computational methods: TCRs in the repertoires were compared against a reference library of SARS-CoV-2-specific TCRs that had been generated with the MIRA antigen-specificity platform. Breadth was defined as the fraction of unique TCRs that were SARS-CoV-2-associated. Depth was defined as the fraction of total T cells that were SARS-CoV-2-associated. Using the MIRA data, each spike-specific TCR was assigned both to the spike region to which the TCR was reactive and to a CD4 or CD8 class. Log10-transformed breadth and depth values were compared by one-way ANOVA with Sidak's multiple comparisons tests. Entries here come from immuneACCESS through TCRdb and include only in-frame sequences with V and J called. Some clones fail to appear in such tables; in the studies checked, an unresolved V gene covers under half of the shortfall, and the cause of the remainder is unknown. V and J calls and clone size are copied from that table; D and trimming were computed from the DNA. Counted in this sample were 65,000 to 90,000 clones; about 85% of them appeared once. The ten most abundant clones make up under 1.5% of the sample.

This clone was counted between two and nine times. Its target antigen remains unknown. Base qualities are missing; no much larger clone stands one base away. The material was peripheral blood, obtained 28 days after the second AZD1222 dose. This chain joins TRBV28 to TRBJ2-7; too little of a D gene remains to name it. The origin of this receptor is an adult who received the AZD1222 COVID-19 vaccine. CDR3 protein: CASSTNYEQYF. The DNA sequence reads TGTGCCAGTTCTACTAACTACGAGCAGTACTTC.